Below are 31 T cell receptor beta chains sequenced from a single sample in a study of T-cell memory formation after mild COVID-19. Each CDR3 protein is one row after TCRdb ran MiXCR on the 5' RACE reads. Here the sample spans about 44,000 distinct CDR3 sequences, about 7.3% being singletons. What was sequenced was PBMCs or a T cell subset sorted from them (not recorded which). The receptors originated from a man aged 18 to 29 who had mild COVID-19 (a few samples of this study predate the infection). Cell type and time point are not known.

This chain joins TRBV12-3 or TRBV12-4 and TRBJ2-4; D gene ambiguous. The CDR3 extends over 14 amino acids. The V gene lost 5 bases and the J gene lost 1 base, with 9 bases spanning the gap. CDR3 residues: CASSPPGAKNIQYF. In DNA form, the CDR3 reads TGTGCCAGCAGTCCCCCCGGGGCCAAAAACATTCAGTACTTC.

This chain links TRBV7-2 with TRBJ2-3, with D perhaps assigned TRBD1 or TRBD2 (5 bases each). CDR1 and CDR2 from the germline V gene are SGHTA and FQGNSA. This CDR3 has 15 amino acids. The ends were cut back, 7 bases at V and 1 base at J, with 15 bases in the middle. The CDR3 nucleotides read TGTGCCAGCACTGAGGTCGGGGCCCGCACAGATACGCAGTATTTT. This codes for CASTEVGARTDTQYF.

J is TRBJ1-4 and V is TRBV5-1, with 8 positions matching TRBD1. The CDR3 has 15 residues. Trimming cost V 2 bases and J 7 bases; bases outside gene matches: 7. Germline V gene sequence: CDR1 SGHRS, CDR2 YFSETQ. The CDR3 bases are TGCGCCAGCAGCTTTACGGGACAGGCGGGTGAAAAACTGTTTTTT. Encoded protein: CASSFTGQAGEKLFF.

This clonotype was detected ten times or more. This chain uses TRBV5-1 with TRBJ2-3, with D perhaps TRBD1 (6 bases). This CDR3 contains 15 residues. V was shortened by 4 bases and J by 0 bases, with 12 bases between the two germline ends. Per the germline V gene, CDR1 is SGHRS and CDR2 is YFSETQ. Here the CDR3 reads CASSPGQTSTDTQYF. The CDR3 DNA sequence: TGCGCCAGCAGCCCAGGACAGACTAGCACAGATACGCAGTATTTT.

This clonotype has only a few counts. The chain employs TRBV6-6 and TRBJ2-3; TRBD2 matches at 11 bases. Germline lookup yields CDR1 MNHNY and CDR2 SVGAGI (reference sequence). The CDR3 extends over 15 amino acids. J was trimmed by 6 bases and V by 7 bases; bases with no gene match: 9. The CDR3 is CASKVLAGVPDTQYF. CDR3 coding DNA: TGTGCCAGCAAGGTACTAGCGGGGGTCCCGGATACGCAGTATTTT.

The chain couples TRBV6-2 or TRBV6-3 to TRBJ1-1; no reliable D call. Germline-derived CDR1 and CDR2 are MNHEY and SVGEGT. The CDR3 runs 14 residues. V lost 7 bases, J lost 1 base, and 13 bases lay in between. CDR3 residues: CASTRSSGNTEAFF. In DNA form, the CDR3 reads TGTGCCAGCACTCGGAGTTCGGGGAACACTGAAGCTTTCTTT.

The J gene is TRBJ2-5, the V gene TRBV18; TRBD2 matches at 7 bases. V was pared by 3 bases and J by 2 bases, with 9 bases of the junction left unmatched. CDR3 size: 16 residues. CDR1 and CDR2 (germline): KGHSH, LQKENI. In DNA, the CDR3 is TGTGCCAGCTCACCTTTAACGGGGGGATCTCAAGAGACCCAGTACTTC. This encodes CASSPLTGGSQETQYF.

This CDR3 is CASRDSSGANVLTF. CDR3 DNA: TGCGCCAGCAGGGATTCCTCTGGGGCCAACGTCCTGACTTTC. This chain uses TRBV5-1 with TRBJ2-6, with no clear D. Between the trimmed V and J ends, which lost 5 bases and 0 bases, there was a span of 6 bases. CDR1 is SGHRS, CDR2 YFSETQ, per germline. This CDR3 is 14 amino acids long.

The CDR3 DNA is TGTGCCATTTCCCGGGGGGTAAAGACTGAAGCTTTCTTT. Residues: CAISRGVKTEAFF. The V call is TRBV6-2 or TRBV6-3, the J call TRBJ1-1; possibly TRBD1 for D (5 bases). V lost 10 bases, J lost 5 bases, and 17 bases lay in between. CDR3 size: 13 residues. Germline CDR1 and CDR2: MNHEY and SVGEGT.

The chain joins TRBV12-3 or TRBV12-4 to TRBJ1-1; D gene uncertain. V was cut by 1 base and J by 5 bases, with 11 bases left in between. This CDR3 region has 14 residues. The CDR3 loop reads CASSLEGLGTEAFF. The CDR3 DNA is TGTGCCAGCAGTTTAGAGGGCCTAGGGACTGAAGCTTTCTTT.

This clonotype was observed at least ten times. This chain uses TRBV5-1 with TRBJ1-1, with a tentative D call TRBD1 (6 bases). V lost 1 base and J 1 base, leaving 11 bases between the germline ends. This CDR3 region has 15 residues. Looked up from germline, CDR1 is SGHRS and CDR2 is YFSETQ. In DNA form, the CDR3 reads TGCGCCAGCAGCTTGCGGTCGGGGGCGAACACTGAAGCTTTCTTT. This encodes CASSLRSGANTEAFF.

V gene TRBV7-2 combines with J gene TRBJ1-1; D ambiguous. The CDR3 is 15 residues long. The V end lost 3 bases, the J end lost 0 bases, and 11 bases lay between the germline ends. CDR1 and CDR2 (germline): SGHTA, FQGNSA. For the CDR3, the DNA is TGTGCCAGCAGCTTGGAAGGTCTCCTGAACACTGAAGCTTTCTTT. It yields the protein CASSLEGLLNTEAFF.

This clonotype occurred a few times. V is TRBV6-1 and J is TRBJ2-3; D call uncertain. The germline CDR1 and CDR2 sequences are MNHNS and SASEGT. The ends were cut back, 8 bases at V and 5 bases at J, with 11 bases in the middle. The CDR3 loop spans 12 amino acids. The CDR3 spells CASEAVIDTQYF. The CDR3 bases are TGTGCCAGCGAGGCGGTAATAGATACGCAGTATTTT.

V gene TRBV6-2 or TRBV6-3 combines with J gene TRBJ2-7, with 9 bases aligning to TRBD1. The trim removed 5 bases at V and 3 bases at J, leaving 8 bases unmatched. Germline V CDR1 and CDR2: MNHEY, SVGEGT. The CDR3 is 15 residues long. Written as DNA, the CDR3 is TGTGCCAGCAGTGGCCGACAGGGGGTAATCTACGAGCAGTACTTC. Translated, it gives CASSGRQGVIYEQYF.

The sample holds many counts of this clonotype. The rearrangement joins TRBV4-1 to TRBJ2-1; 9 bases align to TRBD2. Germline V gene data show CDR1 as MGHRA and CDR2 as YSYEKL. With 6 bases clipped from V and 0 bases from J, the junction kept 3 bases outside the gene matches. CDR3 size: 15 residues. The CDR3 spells CASSLAGTSYNEQFF. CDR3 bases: TGCGCCAGCAGTCTAGCGGGGACCTCCTACAATGAGCAGTTCTTC.

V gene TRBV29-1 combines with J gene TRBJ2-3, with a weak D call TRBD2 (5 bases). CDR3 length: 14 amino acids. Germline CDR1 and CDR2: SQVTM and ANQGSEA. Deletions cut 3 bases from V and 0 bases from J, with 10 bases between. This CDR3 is CSVEGRSSTDTQYF. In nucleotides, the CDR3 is TGCAGCGTTGAGGGGAGATCCAGCACAGATACGCAGTATTTT.

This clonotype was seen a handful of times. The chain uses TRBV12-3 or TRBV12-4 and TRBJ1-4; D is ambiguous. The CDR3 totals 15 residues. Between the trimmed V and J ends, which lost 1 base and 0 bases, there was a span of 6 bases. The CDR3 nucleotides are TGTGCCAGCAGTTTAGTGTCTGCAACTAATGAAAAACTGTTTTTT. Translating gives CASSLVSATNEKLFF.

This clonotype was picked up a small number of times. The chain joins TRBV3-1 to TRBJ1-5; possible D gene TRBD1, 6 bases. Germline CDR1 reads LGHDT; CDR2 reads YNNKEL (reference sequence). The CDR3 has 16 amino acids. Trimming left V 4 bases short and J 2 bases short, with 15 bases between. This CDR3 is CASSLGTPGGNQPQHF. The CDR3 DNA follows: TGTGCCAGCAGCCTAGGGACCCCAGGGGGCAATCAGCCCCAGCATTTT. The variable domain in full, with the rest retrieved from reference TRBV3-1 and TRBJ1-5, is DTAVSQTPKYLVTQMGNDKSIKCEQNLGHDTMYWYKQDSKKFLKIMFSYNNKELIINETVPNRFSPKSPDKAHLNLHINSLELGDSAVYFCASSLGTPGGNQPQHFGDGTRLSIL.

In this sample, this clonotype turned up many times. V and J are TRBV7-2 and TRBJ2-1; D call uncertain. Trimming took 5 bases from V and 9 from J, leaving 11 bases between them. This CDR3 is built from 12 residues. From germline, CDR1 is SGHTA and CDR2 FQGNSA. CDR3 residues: CASSRTGIEQFF. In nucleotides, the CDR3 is TGTGCCAGCAGCCGGACCGGCATTGAGCAGTTCTTC.

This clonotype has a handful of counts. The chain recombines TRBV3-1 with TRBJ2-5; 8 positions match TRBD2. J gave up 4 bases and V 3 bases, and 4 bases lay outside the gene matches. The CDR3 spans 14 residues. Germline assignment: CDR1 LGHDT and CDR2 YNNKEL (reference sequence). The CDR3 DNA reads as TGTGCCAGCAGCCACGGGGGGGCCGGAGAGACCCAGTACTTC. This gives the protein CASSHGGAGETQYF.

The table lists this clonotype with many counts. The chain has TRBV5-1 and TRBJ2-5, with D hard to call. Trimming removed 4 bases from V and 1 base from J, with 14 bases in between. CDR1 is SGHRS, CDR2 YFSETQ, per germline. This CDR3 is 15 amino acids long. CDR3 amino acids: CASSRHETPQETQYF. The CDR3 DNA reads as TGCGCCAGCAGCCGACATGAGACACCCCAAGAGACCCAGTACTTC.

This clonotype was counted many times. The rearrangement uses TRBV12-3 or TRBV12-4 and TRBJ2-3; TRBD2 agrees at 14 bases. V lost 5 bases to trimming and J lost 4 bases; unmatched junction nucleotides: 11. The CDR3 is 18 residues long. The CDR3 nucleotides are TGTGCCAGCAGTCCTCCCCGGGGACTAGCGGGGGTGGCAGATACGCAGTATTTT. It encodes CASSPPRGLAGVADTQYF.

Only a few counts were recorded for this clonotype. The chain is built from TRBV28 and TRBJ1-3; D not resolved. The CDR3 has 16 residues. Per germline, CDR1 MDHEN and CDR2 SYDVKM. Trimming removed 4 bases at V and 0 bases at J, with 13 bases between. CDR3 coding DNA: TGTGCCAGCAGTTCAGGAGGGTTCGTCTCTGGAAACACCATATATTTT. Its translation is CASSSGGFVSGNTIYF.

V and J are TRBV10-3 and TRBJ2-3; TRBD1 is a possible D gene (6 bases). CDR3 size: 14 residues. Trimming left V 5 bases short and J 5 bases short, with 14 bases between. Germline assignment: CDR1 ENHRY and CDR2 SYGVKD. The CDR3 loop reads CAISTGLSGDTQYF. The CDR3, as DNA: TGTGCCATCAGTACAGGGTTGTCTGGAGATACGCAGTATTTT.

The CDR3 loop is CASSQPGQGAALHF. DNA for the CDR3: TGCGCCAGCAGCCAGCCGGGACAGGGGGCTGCCCTCCACTTT. V gene TRBV4-3 combines with J gene TRBJ1-6, with 12 bases fitting TRBD1. The length of the CDR3 is 14 residues. V lost 3 bases and J lost 14; bases outside the gene matches: 5. Per germline, CDR1 LGHNA and CDR2 YSLEER.

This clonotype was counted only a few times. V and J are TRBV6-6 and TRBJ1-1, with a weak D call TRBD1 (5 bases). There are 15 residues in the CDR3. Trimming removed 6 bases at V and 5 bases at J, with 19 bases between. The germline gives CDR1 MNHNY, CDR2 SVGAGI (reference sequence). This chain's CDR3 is CASSRLYGGGTEAFF. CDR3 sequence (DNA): TGTGCCAGCAGCCGGTTATACGGGGGAGGGACTGAAGCTTTCTTT.

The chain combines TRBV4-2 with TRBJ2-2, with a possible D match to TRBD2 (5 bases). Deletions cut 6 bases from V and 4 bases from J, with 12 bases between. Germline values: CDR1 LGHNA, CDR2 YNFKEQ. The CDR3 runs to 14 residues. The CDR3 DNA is TGTGCCAGCAGGCAGTTACGGGGCACCGGGGAGCTGTTTTTT. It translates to CASRQLRGTGELFF.

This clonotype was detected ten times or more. This CDR3 reads CASSEGYEQYV. DNA of the CDR3: TGTGCCAGCAGCGAGGGGTACGAGCAGTACGTC. The chain uses TRBV28 and TRBJ2-7; D is possibly TRBD1 or TRBD2 (5 bases each). Trimming stripped 6 bases from V and 4 bases from J, with 7 bases between. Per the germline V gene, CDR1 is MDHEN and CDR2 is SYDVKM. CDR3 length: 11 residues.

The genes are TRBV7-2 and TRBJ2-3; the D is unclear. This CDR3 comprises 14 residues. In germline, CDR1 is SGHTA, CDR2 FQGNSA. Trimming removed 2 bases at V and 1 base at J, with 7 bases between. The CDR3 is CASSLTVGTDTQYF. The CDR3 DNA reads TGTGCCAGCAGCTTAACGGTCGGCACAGATACGCAGTATTTT.

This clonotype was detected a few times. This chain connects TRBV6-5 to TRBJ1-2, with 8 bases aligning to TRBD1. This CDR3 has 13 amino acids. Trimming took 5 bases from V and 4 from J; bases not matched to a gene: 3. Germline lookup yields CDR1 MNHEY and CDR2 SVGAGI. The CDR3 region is CASSQDRVYGYTF. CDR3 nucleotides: TGTGCCAGCAGTCAGGACAGGGTCTATGGCTACACCTTC.

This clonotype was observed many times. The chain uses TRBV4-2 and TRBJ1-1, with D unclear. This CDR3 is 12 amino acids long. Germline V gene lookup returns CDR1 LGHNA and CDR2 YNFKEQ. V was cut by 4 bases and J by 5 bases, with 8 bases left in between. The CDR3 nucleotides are TGTGCCAGCAGCCTTAGGGAGACTGAAGCTTTCTTT. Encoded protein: CASSLRETEAFF.